This T cell receptor (beta chain) was sequenced during a study of tumor-infiltrating lymphocytes in primary liver carcinoma. Blood RNA was derived from unsorted whole blood, and germline DNA was extracted too. The CDR3 consists of 19 residues. The germline V gene has CDR1 SGHDT and CDR2 YYEEEE. Details on this clonotype: The junction shows a germline mismatch at one end, possibly a read error.

A primer in the constant region served to generate TCR beta cDNA from approximately 500 ng of total RNA. Modified slightly, ARM-PCR produced TCR beta libraries over three nested multiplex PCR rounds. A C-beta reverse primer was combined with TRBV1-TRBV30 forward primers in the first two PCR rounds, and each round had around 11 cycles. TCRdb recomputed calls from the multiplex PCR reads with MiXCR, one row per CDR3 protein. The table lists about 320,000 distinct CDR3 sequences, 45% to 70% of them singletons. This chain joins TRBV5-6 and TRBJ2-1, with TRBD2 matching 15 bases. The sample was peripheral blood. The clonotype originates from a woman in her twenties or thirties with primary liver carcinoma and hepatitis B virus infection. The CDR3 DNA sequence: TGTGCCAGCAGCTCACCGGGACTAGCGGGAGGCCTCTCCTACAATGAGCATTTCTTC. Protein product: CASSSPGLAGGLSYNEHFF.